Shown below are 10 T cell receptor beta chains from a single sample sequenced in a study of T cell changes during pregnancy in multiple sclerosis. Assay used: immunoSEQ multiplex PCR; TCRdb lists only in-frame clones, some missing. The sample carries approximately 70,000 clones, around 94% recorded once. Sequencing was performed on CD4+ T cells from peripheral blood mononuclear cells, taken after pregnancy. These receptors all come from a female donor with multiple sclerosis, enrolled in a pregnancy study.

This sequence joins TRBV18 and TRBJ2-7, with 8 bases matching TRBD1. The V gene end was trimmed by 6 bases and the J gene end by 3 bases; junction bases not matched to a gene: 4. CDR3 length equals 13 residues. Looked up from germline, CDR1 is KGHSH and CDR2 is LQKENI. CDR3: CASSEDRDYEQYF. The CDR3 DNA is TGTGCCAGCTCGGAGGACAGGGACTACGAGCAGTACTTC.

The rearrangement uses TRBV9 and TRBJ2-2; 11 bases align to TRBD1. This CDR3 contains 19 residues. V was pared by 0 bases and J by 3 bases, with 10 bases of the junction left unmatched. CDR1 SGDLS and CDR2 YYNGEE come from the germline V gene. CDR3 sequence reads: CASSVASWDRGSDTGELFF. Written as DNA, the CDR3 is TGTGCCAGCAGCGTAGCATCCTGGGACAGGGGGTCGGACACCGGGGAGCTGTTTTTT.

The CDR3 reads CASRPLTSSDIQYF. CDR3 DNA: TGTGCCAGCAGACCTCTAACTAGCAGCGACATTCAGTACTTC. The genes are TRBV19 and TRBJ2-4; possibly TRBD2 for D (6 bases). V gave up 9 bases and J gave up 8 bases, with 20 bases separating them. CDR1 LNHDA and CDR2 SQIVND come from the germline V gene (reference sequence). The CDR3 length is 14 residues.

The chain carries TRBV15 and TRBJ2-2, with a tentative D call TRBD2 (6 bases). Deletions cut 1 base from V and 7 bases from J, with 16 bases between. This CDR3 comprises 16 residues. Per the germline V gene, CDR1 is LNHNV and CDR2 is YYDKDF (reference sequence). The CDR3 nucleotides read TGTGCCACCAGCAGAGCTGGGGGGAGTTTCGGCGGGGAGCTGTTTTTT. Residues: CATSRAGGSFGGELFF.

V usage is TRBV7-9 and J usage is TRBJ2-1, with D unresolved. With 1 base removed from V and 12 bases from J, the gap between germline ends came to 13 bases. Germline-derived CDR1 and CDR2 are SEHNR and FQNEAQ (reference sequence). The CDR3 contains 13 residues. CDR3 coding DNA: TGTGCCAGCAGCTTAGAAATCGCGTCTACGCAGTTCTTC. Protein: CASSLEIASTQFF. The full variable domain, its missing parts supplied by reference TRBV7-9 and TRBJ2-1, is DTGVSQNPRHKITKRGQNVTFRCDPISEHNRLYWYRQTLGQGPEFLTYFQNEAQLEKSRLLSDRFSAERPKGSFSTLEIQRTEQGDSAMYLCASSLEIASTQFFGPGTRLTVL.

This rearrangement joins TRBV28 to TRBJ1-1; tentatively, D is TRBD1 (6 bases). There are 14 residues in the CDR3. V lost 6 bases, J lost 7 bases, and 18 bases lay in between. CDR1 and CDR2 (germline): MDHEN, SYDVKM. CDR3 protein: CASSLDSRGSEAFF. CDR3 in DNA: TGTGCCAGCAGCCTGGACTCCAGGGGAAGTGAAGCTTTCTTT.

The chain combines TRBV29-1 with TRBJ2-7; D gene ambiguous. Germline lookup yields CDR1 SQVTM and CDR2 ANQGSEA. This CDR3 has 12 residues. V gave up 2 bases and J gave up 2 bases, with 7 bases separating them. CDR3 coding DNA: TGCAGCGTTGAAACTAACACCTACGAGCAGTACTTC. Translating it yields CSVETNTYEQYF.

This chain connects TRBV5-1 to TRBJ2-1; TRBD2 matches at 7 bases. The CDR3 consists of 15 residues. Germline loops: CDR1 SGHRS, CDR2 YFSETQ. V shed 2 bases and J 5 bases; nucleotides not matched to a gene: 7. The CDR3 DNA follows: TGCGCCAGCAGCTTTGCCGGGACTAACCACAATGAGCAGTTCTTC. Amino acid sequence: CASSFAGTNHNEQFF.

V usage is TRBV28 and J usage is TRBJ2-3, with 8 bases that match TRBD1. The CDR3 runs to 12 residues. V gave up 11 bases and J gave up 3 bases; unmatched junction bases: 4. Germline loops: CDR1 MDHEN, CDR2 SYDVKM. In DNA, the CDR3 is TGTGCCGTAGACAGGGGAACAGATACGCAGTATTTT. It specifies CAVDRGTDTQYF.

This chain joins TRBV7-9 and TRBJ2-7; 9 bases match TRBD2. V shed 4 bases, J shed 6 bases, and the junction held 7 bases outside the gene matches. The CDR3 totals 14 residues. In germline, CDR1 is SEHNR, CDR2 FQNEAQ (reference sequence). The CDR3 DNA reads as TGTGCCAGCAGCTCGGGGGGACTAGCTTTCGAGCAGTACTTC. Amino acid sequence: CASSSGGLAFEQYF.